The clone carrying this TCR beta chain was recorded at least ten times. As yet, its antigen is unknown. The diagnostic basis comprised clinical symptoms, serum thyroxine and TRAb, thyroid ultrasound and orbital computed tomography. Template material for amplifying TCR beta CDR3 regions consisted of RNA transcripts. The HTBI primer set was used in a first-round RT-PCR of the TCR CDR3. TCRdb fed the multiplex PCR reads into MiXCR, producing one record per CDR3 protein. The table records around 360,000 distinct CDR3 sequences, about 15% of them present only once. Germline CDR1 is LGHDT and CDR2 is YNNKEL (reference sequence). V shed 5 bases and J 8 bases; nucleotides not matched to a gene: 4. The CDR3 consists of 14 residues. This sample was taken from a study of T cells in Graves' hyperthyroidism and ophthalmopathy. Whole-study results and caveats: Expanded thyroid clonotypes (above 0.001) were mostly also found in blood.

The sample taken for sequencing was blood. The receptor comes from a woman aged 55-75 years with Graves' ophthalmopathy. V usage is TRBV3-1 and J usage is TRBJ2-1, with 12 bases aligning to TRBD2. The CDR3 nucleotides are TGTGCCAGCAGCGGACTAGCGGGAATGGATGAGCAGTTCTTC. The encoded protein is CASSGLAGMDEQFF.